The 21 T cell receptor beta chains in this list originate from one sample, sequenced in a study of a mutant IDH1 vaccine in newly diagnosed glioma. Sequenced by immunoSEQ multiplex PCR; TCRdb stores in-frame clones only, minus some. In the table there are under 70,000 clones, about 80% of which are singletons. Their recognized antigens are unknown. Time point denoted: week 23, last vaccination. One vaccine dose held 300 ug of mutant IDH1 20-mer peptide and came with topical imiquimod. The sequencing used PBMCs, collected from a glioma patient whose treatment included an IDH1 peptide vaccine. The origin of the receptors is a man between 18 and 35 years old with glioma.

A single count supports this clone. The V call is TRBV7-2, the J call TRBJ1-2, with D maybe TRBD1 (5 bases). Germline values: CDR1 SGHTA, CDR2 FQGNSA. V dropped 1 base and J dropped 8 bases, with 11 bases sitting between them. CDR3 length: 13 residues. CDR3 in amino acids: CASSLGGGIGYTF. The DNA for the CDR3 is TGTGCCAGCAGCTTAGGGGGGGGTATAGGCTACACCTTC.

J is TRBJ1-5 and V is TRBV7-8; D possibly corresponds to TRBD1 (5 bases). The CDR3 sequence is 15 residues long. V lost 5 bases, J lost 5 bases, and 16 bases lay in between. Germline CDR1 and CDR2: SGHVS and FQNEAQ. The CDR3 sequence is CASSRALRGDQPQHF. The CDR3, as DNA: TGTGCCAGCAGCCGTGCCCTTAGGGGAGATCAGCCCCAGCATTTT.

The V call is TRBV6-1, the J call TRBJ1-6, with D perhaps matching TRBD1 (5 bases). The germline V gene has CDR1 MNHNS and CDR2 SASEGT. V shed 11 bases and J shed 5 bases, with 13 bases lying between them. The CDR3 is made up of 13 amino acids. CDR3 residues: CAGKGRNNSPLHF. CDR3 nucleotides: TGTGCCGGAAAGGGACGGAATAATTCACCCCTCCACTTT.

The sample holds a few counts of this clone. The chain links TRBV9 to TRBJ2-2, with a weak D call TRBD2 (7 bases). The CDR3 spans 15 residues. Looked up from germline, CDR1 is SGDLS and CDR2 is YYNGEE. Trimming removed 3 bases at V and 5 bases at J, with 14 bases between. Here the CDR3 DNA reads TGTGCCAGCAGCGGACGGGGGGCTCCAACCGGGGAGCTGTTTTTT. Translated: CASSGRGAPTGELFF.

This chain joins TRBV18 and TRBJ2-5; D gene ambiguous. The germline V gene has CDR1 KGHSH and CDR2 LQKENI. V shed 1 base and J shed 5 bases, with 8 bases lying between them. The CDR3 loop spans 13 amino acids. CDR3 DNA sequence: TGTGCCAGCTCACCACAAAATTCGGAGACCCAGTACTTC. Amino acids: CASSPQNSETQYF.

The CDR3 sequence is CASSPGLGTGHEKLFF. The CDR3 DNA reads TGCGCCAGCAGCCCTGGGTTAGGGACAGGGCATGAAAAACTGTTTTTT. The rearrangement joins TRBV4-1 to TRBJ1-4; 9 bases match TRBD1. Unmatched junction bases numbered 9, after V lost 4 bases and J lost 6 bases. CDR3 length: 16 residues. Germline V gene lookup returns CDR1 MGHRA and CDR2 YSYEKL.

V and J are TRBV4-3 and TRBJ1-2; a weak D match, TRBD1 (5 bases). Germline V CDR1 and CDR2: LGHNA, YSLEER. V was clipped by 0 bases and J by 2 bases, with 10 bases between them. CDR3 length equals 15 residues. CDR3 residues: CASSQDARTNYGYTF. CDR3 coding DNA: TGCGCCAGCAGCCAAGATGCGCGGACAAACTATGGCTACACCTTC.

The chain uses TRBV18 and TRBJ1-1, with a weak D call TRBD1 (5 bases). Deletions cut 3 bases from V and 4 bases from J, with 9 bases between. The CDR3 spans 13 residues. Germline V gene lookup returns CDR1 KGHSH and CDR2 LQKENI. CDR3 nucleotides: TGTGCCAGCTCACCGAGGGGCCCCACTGAAGCTTTCTTT. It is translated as CASSPRGPTEAFF.

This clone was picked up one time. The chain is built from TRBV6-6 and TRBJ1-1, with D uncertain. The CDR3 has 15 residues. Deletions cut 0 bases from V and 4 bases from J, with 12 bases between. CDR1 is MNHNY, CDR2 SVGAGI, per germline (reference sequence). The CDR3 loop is CASSYSKLGFTEAFF. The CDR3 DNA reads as TGTGCCAGCAGTTACTCGAAATTGGGTTTCACTGAAGCTTTCTTT.

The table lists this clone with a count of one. The CDR3: CASSPEGTGIHEQYF. The CDR3 DNA reads as TGTGCCAGCAGCCCCGAAGGGACAGGGATACACGAGCAGTACTTC. The rearrangement uses TRBV28 and TRBJ2-7, with 9 bases fitting TRBD1. The junction had 11 bases not matched to a gene; V was cut back by 6 bases and J by 5 bases. Germline V gives CDR1 MDHEN, CDR2 SYDVKM. The CDR3 runs to 15 residues.

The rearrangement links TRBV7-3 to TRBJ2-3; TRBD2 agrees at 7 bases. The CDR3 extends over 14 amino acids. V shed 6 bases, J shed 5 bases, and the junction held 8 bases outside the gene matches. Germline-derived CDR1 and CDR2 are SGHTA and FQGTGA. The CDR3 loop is CASSDGRFGDTQYF. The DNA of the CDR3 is TGTGCCAGCAGTGACGGGAGGTTTGGAGATACGCAGTATTTT.

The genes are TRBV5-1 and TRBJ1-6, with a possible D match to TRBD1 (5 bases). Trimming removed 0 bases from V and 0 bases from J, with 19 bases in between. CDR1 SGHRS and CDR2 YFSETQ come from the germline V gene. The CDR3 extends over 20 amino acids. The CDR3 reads CASSLVAGNPGGSYNSPLHF. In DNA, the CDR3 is TGCGCCAGCAGCTTGGTAGCAGGGAACCCTGGGGGCTCCTATAATTCACCCCTCCACTTT.

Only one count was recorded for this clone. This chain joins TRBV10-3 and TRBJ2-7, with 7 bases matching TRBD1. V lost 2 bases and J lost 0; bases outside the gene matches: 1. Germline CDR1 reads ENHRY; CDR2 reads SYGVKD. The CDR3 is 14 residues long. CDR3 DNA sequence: TGTGCCATCAGTGAGAGGGACAGCTCCTACGAGCAGTACTTC. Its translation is CAISERDSSYEQYF.

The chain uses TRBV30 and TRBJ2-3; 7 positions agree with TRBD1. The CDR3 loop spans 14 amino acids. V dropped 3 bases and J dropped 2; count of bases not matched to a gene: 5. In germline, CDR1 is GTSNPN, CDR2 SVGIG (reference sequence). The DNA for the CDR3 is TGTGCCTGGAGCCTTGGGACAGACACAGATACGCAGTATTTT. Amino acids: CAWSLGTDTDTQYF.

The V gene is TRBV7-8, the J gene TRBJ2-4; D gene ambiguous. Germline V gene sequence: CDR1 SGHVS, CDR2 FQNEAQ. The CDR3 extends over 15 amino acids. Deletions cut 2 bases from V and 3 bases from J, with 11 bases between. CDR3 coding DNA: TGTGCCAGCAGCTTATTCGGACCGGACAAAAACATTCAGTACTTC. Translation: CASSLFGPDKNIQYF.

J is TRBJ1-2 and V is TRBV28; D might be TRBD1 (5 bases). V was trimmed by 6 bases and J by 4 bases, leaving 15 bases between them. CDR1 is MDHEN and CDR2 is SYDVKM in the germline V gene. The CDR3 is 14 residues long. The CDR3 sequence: CASRLGRGAYGYTF. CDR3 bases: TGTGCCAGCAGGTTAGGGCGAGGGGCCTATGGCTACACCTTC.

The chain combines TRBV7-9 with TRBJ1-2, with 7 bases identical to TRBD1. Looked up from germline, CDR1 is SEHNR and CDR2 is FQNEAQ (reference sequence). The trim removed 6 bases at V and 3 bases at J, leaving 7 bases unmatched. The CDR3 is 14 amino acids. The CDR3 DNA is TGTGCCAGCAGTCATACCGGGACAGACTATGGCTACACCTTC. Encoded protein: CASSHTGTDYGYTF. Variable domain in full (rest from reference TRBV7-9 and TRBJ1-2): DTGVSQNPRHKITKRGQNVTFRCDPISEHNRLYWYRQTLGQGPEFLTYFQNEAQLEKSRLLSDRFSAERPKGSFSTLEIQRTEQGDSAMYLCASSHTGTDYGYTFGSGTRLTVV.

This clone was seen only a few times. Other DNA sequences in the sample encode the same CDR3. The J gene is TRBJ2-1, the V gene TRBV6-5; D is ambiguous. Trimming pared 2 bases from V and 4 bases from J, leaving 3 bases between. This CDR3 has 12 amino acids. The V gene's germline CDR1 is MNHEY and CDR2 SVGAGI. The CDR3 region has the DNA TGTGCCAGCAGTTACGGGTACAATGAGCAGTTCTTC. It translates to CASSYGYNEQFF.

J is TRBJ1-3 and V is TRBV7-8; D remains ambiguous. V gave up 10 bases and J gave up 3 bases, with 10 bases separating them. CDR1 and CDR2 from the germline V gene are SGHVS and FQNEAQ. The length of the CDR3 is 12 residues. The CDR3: CATLGIGNTIYF. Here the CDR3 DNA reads TGTGCCACCCTCGGGATTGGAAACACCATATATTTT.

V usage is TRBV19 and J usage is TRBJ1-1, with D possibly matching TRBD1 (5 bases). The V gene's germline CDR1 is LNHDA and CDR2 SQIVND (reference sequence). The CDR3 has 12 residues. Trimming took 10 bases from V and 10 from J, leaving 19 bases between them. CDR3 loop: CATNGPGGGAFF. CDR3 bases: TGTGCCACCAACGGGCCAGGCGGGGGAGCTTTCTTT.

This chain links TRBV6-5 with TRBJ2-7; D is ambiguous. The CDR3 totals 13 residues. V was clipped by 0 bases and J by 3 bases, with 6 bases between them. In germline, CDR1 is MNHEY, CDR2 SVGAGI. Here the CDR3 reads CASSYSSSYEQYF. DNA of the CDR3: TGTGCCAGCAGTTACTCGTCCAGCTACGAGCAGTACTTC.